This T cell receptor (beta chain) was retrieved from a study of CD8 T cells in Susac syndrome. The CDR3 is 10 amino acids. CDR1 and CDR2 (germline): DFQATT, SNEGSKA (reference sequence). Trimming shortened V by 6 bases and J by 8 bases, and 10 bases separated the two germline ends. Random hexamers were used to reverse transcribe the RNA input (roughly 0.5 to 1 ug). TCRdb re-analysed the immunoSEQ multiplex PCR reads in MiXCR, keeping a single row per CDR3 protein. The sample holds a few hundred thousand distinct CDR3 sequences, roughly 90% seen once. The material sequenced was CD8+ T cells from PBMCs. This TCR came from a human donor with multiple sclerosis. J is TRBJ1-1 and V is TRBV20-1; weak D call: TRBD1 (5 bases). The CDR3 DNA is TGCAGTGCGATGACAGTAGAAGCTTTCTTT. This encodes CSAMTVEAFF.